A single sample is the source of the 18 T cell receptor beta chains below, sequenced in a study of beta chain features in type 1 diabetes. Whole-study results and caveats: For Type 1 diabetes patients, all four CD4+ subsets carried TCRB CDR3s that were moderately but significantly shorter.

These TCRs are of unknown antigen specificity. Reverse transcription of all isolated RNA meant that expressed TCRB transcripts were sequenced. Data came from immunoSEQ multiplex PCR; TCRdb stores just in-frame clones and leaves some out. The profile shows around 690,000 clones, around an eighth of them singletons. Sequencing was done on a sample of naive CD4+ T cells from blood. These receptors all stem from a man aged 30 to 39 with type 1 diabetes.

The rearrangement links TRBV10-3 to TRBJ2-7; 9 bases fit TRBD1. V gave up 3 bases and J gave up 4 bases; unmatched junction bases: 7. The germline V gene has CDR1 ENHRY and CDR2 SYGVKD. The CDR3 length is 15 residues. The CDR3 region is CAISEYGTGFYEQYF. CDR3 coding DNA: TGTGCCATCAGTGAATATGGGACAGGGTTTTACGAGCAGTACTTC.

In its sample, this clone was seen a few times. The V call is TRBV29-1, the J call TRBJ2-1; no reliable D call. Germline-derived CDR1 and CDR2 are SQVTM and ANQGSEA. The V end was cut by 4 bases, the J end by 1 base, with 20 bases between. CDR3 size: 17 residues. The CDR3 is CSVGRPFPTLSYNEQFF. The CDR3 DNA is TGCAGCGTTGGCCGGCCTTTCCCCACCCTTTCCTACAATGAGCAGTTCTTC.

V is TRBV9 and J is TRBJ1-6, with 9 bases fitting TRBD1. Germline V lookup: CDR1 SGDLS, CDR2 YYNGEE. V was pared by 4 bases and J by 7 bases, with 3 bases of the junction left unmatched. There are 14 residues in the CDR3. CDR3 sequence (DNA): TGTGCCAGCAGCCCTGGACAGGGGAATTCACCCCTCCACTTT. This encodes CASSPGQGNSPLHF.

This clone was seen only a few times. The rearrangement links TRBV11-3 to TRBJ1-6, with 7 bases identical to TRBD1. The CDR3 is 16 amino acids. J gave up 5 bases and V 5 bases, and 9 bases lay outside the gene matches. Per germline, CDR1 SGHNT and CDR2 YENEEA. CDR3 protein: CASSLFGQENNSPLHF. The CDR3 DNA follows: TGTGCCAGCAGCCTCTTTGGACAGGAGAATAATTCACCCCTCCACTTT.

This clone has just a few counts. The chain recombines TRBV15 with TRBJ1-3, with 12 bases identical to TRBD1. The germline CDR1 and CDR2 sequences are LNHNV and YYDKDF (reference sequence). V was clipped by 0 bases and J by 0 bases; unmatched bases: 12. The CDR3 is made up of 21 amino acids. CDR3 in DNA: TGTGCCACCAGCAGAGATGACCCGGGACAGGGGGCCATTGTCTCTGGAAACACCATATATTTT. It is translated as CATSRDDPGQGAIVSGNTIYF.

This chain joins TRBV9 and TRBJ1-2; D call uncertain. V was shortened by 2 bases and J by 7 bases, with 15 bases between the two germline ends. CDR1 is SGDLS and CDR2 is YYNGEE in the germline V gene. This CDR3 has 14 amino acids. CDR3 coding DNA: TGTGCCAGCAGCGTCGGGTCCCCGCGGGGTGGCTACACCTTC. It is translated as CASSVGSPRGGYTF.

Details on this clone: Distinct nucleotide sequences in the sample also encode this CDR3. The chain is built from TRBV9 and TRBJ1-2; no firm D call. CDR1 SGDLS and CDR2 YYNGEE come from the germline V gene. The germline V and J ends were trimmed by 0 bases and 4 bases, with 13 bases remaining between them. CDR3 length: 15 amino acids. CDR3 amino acids: CASSVGGASSYGYTF. CDR3 DNA sequence: TGTGCCAGCAGCGTAGGGGGTGCGAGCTCCTATGGCTACACCTTC. Full variable domain (outside the CDR3, taken from reference TRBV9 and TRBJ1-2): DSGVTQTPKHLITATGQRVTLRCSPRSGDLSVYWYQQSLDQGLQFLIQYYNGEERAKGNILERFSAQQFPDLHSELNLSSLELGDSALYFCASSVGGASSYGYTFGSGTRLTVV.

DNA of the CDR3: TGCGCCAGCAGCCCGACGGGACAGCCCACAGATACGCAGTATTTT. Translating gives CASSPTGQPTDTQYF. The V gene is TRBV5-1, the J gene TRBJ2-3, with 7 nucleotides matching TRBD1. CDR1 and CDR2 from the germline V gene are SGHRS and YFSETQ. V gave up 4 bases and J gave up 2 bases; unmatched junction bases: 7. CDR3 length: 15 residues.

The chain's CDR3 is CAWTPGAGSNQPQHF. CDR3 nucleotide sequence: TGTGCCTGGACCCCCGGCGCGGGGAGCAATCAGCCCCAGCATTTT. The chain joins TRBV30 to TRBJ1-5; D gene uncertain. The CDR3 is 15 residues long. CDR1 GTSNPN and CDR2 SVGIG come from the germline V gene (reference sequence). V lost 4 bases and J 1 base, leaving 14 bases between the germline ends.

V gene TRBV14 combines with J gene TRBJ2-1, with 11 bases fitting TRBD1. CDR1 is SGHDN and CDR2 is FVKESK in the germline V gene. This CDR3 has 17 amino acids. The V segment lost 5 bases and the J segment 8 bases; nucleotides outside the gene matches: 14. The CDR3 nucleotides are TGTGCCAGCAGCGGAAACCTGGGGACAGGGGGTTTTGATGAGCAGTTCTTC. Its protein product is CASSGNLGTGGFDEQFF.

The chain recombines TRBV2 with TRBJ2-6; 7 positions match TRBD1. The CDR3 loop spans 17 amino acids. The trim removed 6 bases at V and 0 bases at J, leaving 8 bases unmatched. Germline-derived CDR1 and CDR2 are SNHLY and FYNNEI. CDR3 loop: CASRGTARFSGANVLTF. CDR3 coding DNA: TGTGCCAGCAGGGGGACAGCCAGATTCTCTGGGGCCAACGTCCTGACTTTC.

This clone was observed a handful of times. The chain links TRBV6-5 to TRBJ1-2; maybe TRBD1 (6 bases). This CDR3 is 15 amino acids long. Germline lookup yields CDR1 MNHEY and CDR2 SVGAGI. V was clipped by 2 bases and J by 4 bases, with 14 bases between them. CDR3 residues: CASSYKRGASYGYTF. Written as DNA, the CDR3 is TGTGCCAGCAGTTACAAGAGGGGGGCGAGCTATGGCTACACCTTC.

As DNA, the CDR3 is TGTGCCAGCAGCTCCGAGGGGGACAGGTTCAATCAGCCCCAGCATTTT. It encodes CASSSEGDRFNQPQHF. This rearrangement joins TRBV27 to TRBJ1-5, with 8 bases that match TRBD1. CDR1 is MNHEY, CDR2 SMNVEV, per germline (reference sequence). The CDR3 contains 16 residues. The junction had 10 bases not matched to a gene; V was cut back by 6 bases and J by 3 bases.

The chain joins TRBV2 to TRBJ1-6; D unclear. CDR3 length: 14 amino acids. The germline gives CDR1 SNHLY, CDR2 FYNNEI. V lost 5 bases, J lost 9 bases, and 14 bases lay in between. The DNA for the CDR3 is TGTGCCAGCAGTTTAACGGCATCGGGTTCACCCCTCCACTTT. Translated, it gives CASSLTASGSPLHF.

The chain carries TRBV19 and TRBJ1-5; 8 bases match TRBD1. CDR3 length equals 13 residues. Germline V gene data show CDR1 as LNHDA and CDR2 as SQIVND (reference sequence). Losses at the gene ends were 9 bases for V and 7 bases for J; bases not matched to a gene: 8. CDR3 protein: CASTDRGGQPQHF. The CDR3 DNA sequence: TGTGCCAGCACAGACAGGGGTGGGCAGCCCCAGCATTTT. Full variable domain (remainder filled in from reference TRBV19 and TRBJ1-5): DGGITQSPKYLFRKEGQNVTLSCEQNLNHDAMYWYRQDPGQGLRLIYYSQIVNDFQKGDIAEGYSVSREKKESFPLTVTSAQKNPTAFYLCASTDRGGQPQHFGDGTRLSIL.

This clone turned up a few times. This chain links TRBV7-2 with TRBJ2-7; no definite D call. V lost 3 bases and J 4 bases, leaving 13 bases between the germline ends. Germline V gene data show CDR1 as SGHTA and CDR2 as FQGNSA. CDR3 size: 14 residues. Here the CDR3 DNA reads TGTGCCAGCAGCTTTCAGGCTAGTCAATACGAGCAGTACTTC. Its protein product is CASSFQASQYEQYF.

In this sample, this clone turned up a few times. This chain joins TRBV7-9 and TRBJ1-2; no reliable D call. Trimming took 1 base from V and 4 from J, leaving 7 bases between them. Germline V gene data show CDR1 as SEHNR and CDR2 as FQNEAQ (reference sequence). The length of the CDR3 is 13 residues. Here the CDR3 DNA reads TGTGCCAGCAGCTTAGACGGATCCTATGGCTACACCTTC. Translating gives CASSLDGSYGYTF.

This clone has more than one count but fewer than ten. The chain couples TRBV18 to TRBJ1-1; D gene uncertain. CDR1 is KGHSH and CDR2 is LQKENI in the germline V gene. CDR3 length: 12 amino acids. The V gene lost 5 bases and the J gene lost 0 bases, with 4 bases spanning the gap. The CDR3 sequence is CASSGVNTEAFF. CDR3 coding DNA: TGTGCCAGCTCAGGGGTGAACACTGAAGCTTTCTTT.